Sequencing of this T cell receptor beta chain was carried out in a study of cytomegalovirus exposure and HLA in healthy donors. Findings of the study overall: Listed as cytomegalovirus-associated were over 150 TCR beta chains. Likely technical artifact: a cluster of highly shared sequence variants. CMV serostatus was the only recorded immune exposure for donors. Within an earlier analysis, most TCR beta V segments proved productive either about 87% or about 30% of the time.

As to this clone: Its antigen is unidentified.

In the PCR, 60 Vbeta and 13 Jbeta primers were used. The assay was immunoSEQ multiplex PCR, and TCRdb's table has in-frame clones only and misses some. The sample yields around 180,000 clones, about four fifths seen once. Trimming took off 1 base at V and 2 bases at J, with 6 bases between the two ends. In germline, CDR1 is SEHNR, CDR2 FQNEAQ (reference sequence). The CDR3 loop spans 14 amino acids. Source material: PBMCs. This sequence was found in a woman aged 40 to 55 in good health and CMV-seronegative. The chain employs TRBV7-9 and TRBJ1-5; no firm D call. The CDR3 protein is CASSLDRGNQPQHF. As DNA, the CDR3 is TGTGCCAGCAGCTTAGACCGGGGCAATCAGCCCCAGCATTTT.